This T cell receptor (beta chain) stems from a study of OX40 agonist ivuxolimab in advanced cancers. Study-level information: Ivuxolimab, which is an agonistic anti-OX40 (CD134) antibody, was administered to the patients. Dose-escalation patients suffered from hepatocellular carcinoma, melanoma, renal cell or head and neck cancer.

Looked up from germline, CDR1 is SGHAT and CDR2 is FQNNGV. This CDR3 is 15 amino acids long. Trimming left V 1 base short and J 4 bases short, with 13 bases between. Comment on this clone: What it recognizes is unknown.

Assay: immunoSEQ multiplex PCR; the TCRdb copy retains only in-frame clones and omits some. The table includes about 48,000 clones, about 81% detected once. Overall study findings and caveats: Some patients who did not respond also had low normalized T-cell clonal expansion.

The sequences come from CD4+ or CD8+ T cells sorted from blood, collected in a trial of the OX40 agonist ivuxolimab. This chain joins TRBV11-2 and TRBJ1-2; D unclear. The sequence came from an adult with an advanced solid tumor such as melanoma, head and neck, liver or kidney cancer. DNA of the CDR3: TGTGCCAGCAGCTTAGGTACGGAAAGCTTCTATGGCTACACCTTC. Amino acids: CASSLGTESFYGYTF.